The present TCR beta chain was sequenced within a study of Ad26.COV2.S vaccination and SARS-CoV-2 variants. This CDR3 is built from 15 residues. After removal of 3 bases from V and 6 bases from J, the junction contained 12 bases not matched to a gene. Germline loops: CDR1 DFQATT, CDR2 SNEGSKA (reference sequence). General study points: Compared with placebo recipients, vaccine recipients had higher spike-specific TCR breadth.

Specified treatment: roughly 18 received Ad26.COV2.S at low or high dose, single or two shots; about 5 received placebo; per-sample allocation not given. Day 63 after the first injection of vaccine or placebo was the sampling time. In Boston, the donor was an adult between 18-55 years of age. Sequenced by immunoSEQ multiplex PCR; TCRdb stores in-frame clones only, minus some. The sample has around 300,000 clones, about 88% seen once. Concerning this clone itself: Its antigen remains unknown.

The source material was peripheral blood, sampled in a trial of Ad26.COV2.S vaccine versus placebo. This sequence joins TRBV20-1 and TRBJ2-3; 7 positions agree with TRBD1. The TCR was taken from a person aged 18-65 years who received the Ad26.COV2.S COVID-19 vaccine or a placebo. CDR3 sequence: CSASVVQGELDTQYF. CDR3 nucleotides: TGCAGTGCTAGTGTTGTGCAGGGGGAATTGGATACGCAGTATTTT.